The 3 T cell receptor beta chains below all came from one sample that was sequenced in a study of long-term antiretroviral therapy in people with HIV. The authors ran the immunoSEQ assay, v3.0, at survey level. Sequenced by immunoSEQ multiplex PCR; TCRdb stores in-frame clones only, minus some. The sample comprises about 35,000 clones, about four fifths of which are singletons, and approximately 3.7% rests with the top ten. Material: unsorted PBMCs, obtained 3 years after starting antiretroviral therapy. These receptors all come from a man aged 45-60 years with HIV.

This chain uses TRBV27 with TRBJ1-2; D is possibly TRBD1 (6 bases). The germline V gene has CDR1 MNHEY and CDR2 SMNVEV (reference sequence). This CDR3 has 13 amino acids. V gave up 3 bases and J gave up 11 bases, with 16 bases separating them. CDR3 protein: CASSFAGAGFYTF. In DNA, the CDR3 is TGTGCCAGCAGTTTTGCAGGGGCTGGTTTTTACACCTTC.

The J gene is TRBJ2-1, the V gene TRBV6-5; D not resolved. The germline gives CDR1 MNHEY, CDR2 SVGAGI. This CDR3 has 12 residues. Trimming stripped 6 bases from V and 2 bases from J, with 5 bases between. CDR3 DNA sequence: TGTGCCAGCAGAACGACCTACAATGAGCAGTTCTTC. It translates to CASRTTYNEQFF.

This clone was detected a few times. J is TRBJ1-3 and V is TRBV4-3; no reliable D call. CDR1 LGHNA and CDR2 YSLEER come from the germline V gene. The CDR3 totals 15 residues. V was trimmed by 1 base and J by 2 bases, leaving 9 bases between them. CDR3 sequence (DNA): TGCGCCAGCAGCCAAGTCGGAAAGGCTGGAAACACCATATATTTT. Translating it yields CASSQVGKAGNTIYF.